Presented here are 18 T cell receptor beta chains from one specimen sequenced in a study of identical twins. TCRdb used MiXCR to reprocess the 5' RACE reads, holding one entry per CDR3 protein. The sample records around 690,000 distinct CDR3 sequences, approximately 22% being singletons. This sample also appeared in a second study, on T cells expressing NK-cell markers.

Sequencing was done on a sample of PBMCs. The receptors originated from a woman aged 18-30 years in good health.

This clonotype appeared a few times. The J gene is TRBJ2-2, the V gene TRBV12-3 or TRBV12-4, with D unclear. This CDR3 contains 13 residues. V lost 3 bases and J lost 3, with 5 bases in between. The CDR3: CASSLFHTGELFF. The CDR3 bases are TGTGCCAGCAGTTTGTTCCACACCGGGGAGCTGTTTTTT.

This clonotype has only a few counts. V usage is TRBV7-2 and J usage is TRBJ2-3; tentative D call: TRBD1 (6 bases). The length of the CDR3 is 15 residues. The germline V gene encodes CDR1 SGHTA and CDR2 FQGNSA. V dropped 5 bases and J dropped 3 bases, with 15 bases sitting between them. The CDR3 coding sequence is TGTGCCAGCAGCCCCCAGGGGTCCGGGACAGATACGCAGTATTTT. Its protein is CASSPQGSGTDTQYF.

This clonotype was counted between two and nine times. V is TRBV27 and J is TRBJ1-1, with D hard to call. CDR3 size: 13 residues. The germline V and J ends were trimmed by 8 bases and 4 bases, with 14 bases remaining between them. Germline CDR1 MNHEY, CDR2 SMNVEV (reference sequence). CDR3 in amino acids: CASSAGYRTEAFF. DNA for the CDR3: TGTGCCAGCTCAGCCGGTTACCGCACTGAAGCTTTCTTT.

This chain connects TRBV2 to TRBJ2-1, with 13 bases matching TRBD2. With V trimmed by 6 bases and J by 5 bases, 7 bases remained unmatched. This CDR3 is 16 amino acids long. CDR1 is SNHLY and CDR2 is FYNNEI in the germline V gene. The CDR3 DNA reads TGTGCCAGCAGCTACCTTGGACTAGCGGGGGACAATGAGCAGTTCTTC. Translating it yields CASSYLGLAGDNEQFF.

V is TRBV5-6 and J is TRBJ2-4; D may be TRBD1 (5 bases). This CDR3 is 18 amino acids long. The germline CDR1 and CDR2 sequences are SGHDT and YYEEEE. V lost 1 base, J lost 1 base, and 18 bases lay in between. The CDR3 protein is CASSLLREGRVAKNIQYF. The CDR3 nucleotides read TGTGCCAGCAGCTTGCTCAGGGAAGGACGCGTCGCCAAAAACATTCAGTACTTC.

In this sample, this clonotype turned up a few times. The chain employs TRBV27 and TRBJ1-1, with a tentative D call TRBD1 (5 bases). Trimming removed 8 bases at V and 5 bases at J, with 18 bases between. The CDR3 consists of 14 residues. CDR1 MNHEY and CDR2 SMNVEV come from the germline V gene (reference sequence). The CDR3 DNA follows: TGTGCCAGCTCGCTAGGCGGGTGGGGGACTGAAGCTTTCTTT. It translates to CASSLGGWGTEAFF.

This clonotype was recorded a few times. The V gene is TRBV12-3 or TRBV12-4, the J gene TRBJ1-4; D is ambiguous. The CDR3 has 13 residues. Trimming shortened V by 7 bases and J by 6 bases, and 12 bases separated the two germline ends. The CDR3 DNA follows: TGTGCCAGCACCAGAGACATATATGAAAAACTGTTTTTT. Residues: CASTRDIYEKLFF.

V usage is TRBV11-2 and J usage is TRBJ2-5; no clear D. V dropped 4 bases and J dropped 4 bases, with 10 bases sitting between them. The CDR3 length is 13 residues. Looked up from germline, CDR1 is SGHAT and CDR2 is FQNNGV. The CDR3 DNA is TGTGCCAGCAGCTGGCTGAGAGGAGAGACCCAGTACTTC. It translates to CASSWLRGETQYF.

The CDR3 here is CASNTTPTSRYF. The CDR3 DNA reads as TGTGCCAGCAATACGACCCCGACTTCCCGGTACTTC. This chain connects TRBV28 to TRBJ2-7; D remains ambiguous. CDR1 and CDR2 (germline): MDHEN, SYDVKM. The CDR3 is made up of 12 amino acids. Trimming left V 7 bases short and J 12 bases short, with 19 bases between.

At least ten counts were recorded for this clonotype. V gene TRBV12-3 or TRBV12-4 combines with J gene TRBJ2-1, with D perhaps matching TRBD1 (6 bases). This CDR3 spans 13 amino acids. V lost 7 bases and J 4 bases, leaving 11 bases between the germline ends. The CDR3 reads CASTPDSYNEQFF. The CDR3 DNA sequence: TGTGCCAGCACCCCGGACAGTTACAATGAGCAGTTCTTC.

The chain combines TRBV12-3 or TRBV12-4 with TRBJ1-4; D is unresolved. CDR3 length equals 12 residues. V was trimmed by 0 bases and J by 4 bases, leaving 0 bases between them. CDR3 DNA sequence: TGTGCCAGCAGTTTAGCTAATGAAAAACTGTTTTTT. It is translated as CASSLANEKLFF.

This clonotype has more than one count but fewer than ten. The chain carries TRBV3-1 and TRBJ2-2; no clear D. The ends were cut back, 1 base at V and 5 bases at J, with 5 bases in the middle. Germline V gene sequence: CDR1 LGHDT, CDR2 YNNKEL (reference sequence). The CDR3 is 13 residues long. The CDR3 here is CASSQVFTGELFF. CDR3 coding DNA: TGTGCCAGCAGCCAAGTCTTTACCGGGGAGCTGTTTTTT. The whole variable domain, filled in from reference TRBV3-1 and TRBJ2-2, reads DTAVSQTPKYLVTQMGNDKSIKCEQNLGHDTMYWYKQDSKKFLKIMFSYNNKELIINETVPNRFSPKSPDKAHLNLHINSLELGDSAVYFCASSQVFTGELFFGEGSRLTVL.

This clonotype has only a few counts. The V and J genes are TRBV4-3 and TRBJ2-1; D possibly corresponds to TRBD2 (5 bases). From germline, CDR1 is LGHNA and CDR2 YSLEER. The CDR3 is made up of 16 amino acids. Trimming pared 3 bases from V and 0 bases from J, leaving 12 bases between. CDR3 sequence (DNA): TGCGCCAGCAGCCATTATCAGCGGATCTCCTACAATGAGCAGTTCTTC. Amino acids: CASSHYQRISYNEQFF.

The genes are TRBV20-1 and TRBJ1-6, with D unclear. Germline CDR1 DFQATT, CDR2 SNEGSKA (reference sequence). V was clipped by 1 base and J by 9 bases, with 10 bases between them. This CDR3 contains 13 residues. The CDR3 sequence: CSARVAGSSPLHF. The CDR3 DNA sequence: TGCAGTGCTAGAGTAGCAGGTTCTTCACCCCTCCACTTT.

The V gene is TRBV20-1, the J gene TRBJ2-7; the D gene is possibly TRBD2 (6 bases). In germline, CDR1 is DFQATT, CDR2 SNEGSKA (reference sequence). The germline V and J ends were trimmed by 5 bases and 3 bases, with 11 bases remaining between them. This CDR3 is built from 12 residues. CDR3 coding DNA: TGCAGTGCTGGGGGAGGACACTACGAGCAGTACTTC. It encodes CSAGGGHYEQYF.

This clonotype was counted only a few times. This chain uses TRBV24-1 with TRBJ2-3; D is perhaps TRBD1 (5 bases). This CDR3 spans 13 amino acids. Germline values: CDR1 KGHDR, CDR2 SFDVKD. V shed 5 bases and J shed 6 bases, with 11 bases lying between them. For the CDR3, the DNA is TGTGCCACCAGTGGCATCAGGGATGATACGCAGTATTTT. Protein product: CATSGIRDDTQYF.

This clonotype occurred a few times. The gene calls are TRBV18 and TRBJ2-1; the D is unclear. V lost 2 bases and J lost 7, with 6 bases in between. The CDR3 has 12 amino acids. Germline CDR1 KGHSH, CDR2 LQKENI. The CDR3 loop reads CASSPSTNEQFF. The CDR3 bases are TGTGCCAGCTCACCATCAACGAATGAGCAGTTCTTC. Variable domain in full (rest from reference TRBV18 and TRBJ2-1): NAGVMQNPRHLVRRRGQEARLRCSPMKGHSHVYWYRQLPEEGLKFMVYLQKENIIDESGMPKERFSAEFPKEGPSILRIQQVVRGDSAAYFCASSPSTNEQFFGPGTRLTVL.

This chain links TRBV18 with TRBJ2-7; D is unresolved. With 2 bases removed from V and 6 bases from J, the gap between germline ends came to 14 bases. Germline CDR1 and CDR2: KGHSH and LQKENI. The CDR3 is 14 amino acids. The CDR3 region has the DNA TGTGCCAGCTCACCAGAGAGGCAATCTAGCGAGCAGTACTTC. Its translation: CASSPERQSSEQYF.